The 11 T cell receptor beta chains below all came from one sample that was sequenced in a study of cytomegalovirus exposure and HLA in healthy donors. PCR was performed using 60 Vbeta and 13 Jbeta primers. Clones were read by immunoSEQ multiplex PCR, and TCRdb kept only the in-frame ones, dropping some. The data contain approximately 61,000 clones, around 75% of them singletons. Sequencing used PBMCs. The source is a man aged 45-65 years in good health and CMV-seropositive.

The chain links TRBV30 to TRBJ2-1, with 11 bases identical to TRBD1. The CDR3 has 14 residues. V lost 4 bases and J lost 8; bases outside the gene matches: 7. Germline V gene lookup returns CDR1 GTSNPN and CDR2 SVGIG (reference sequence). DNA of the CDR3: TGTGCCTGGAACCTGGGACAGGGGGTCGATGAGCAGTTCTTC. This encodes CAWNLGQGVDEQFF. Drawing the rest from reference TRBV30 and TRBJ2-1, the complete variable domain is SQTIHQWPATLVQPVGSPLSLECTVEGTSNPNLYWYRQAAGRGLQLLFYSVGIGQISSEVPQNLSASRPQDRQFILSSKKLLLSDSGFYLCAWNLGQGVDEQFFGPGTRLTVL.

This clone came up a few times. The chain is built from TRBV6-6 and TRBJ2-3; the D is unclear. The germline gives CDR1 MNHNY, CDR2 SVGAGI (reference sequence). Trimming pared 0 bases from V and 4 bases from J, leaving 8 bases between. This CDR3 spans 14 amino acids. CDR3 coding DNA: TGTGCCAGCAGTTACTCAACTCCCCCAGATACGCAGTATTTT. Translation gives CASSYSTPPDTQYF.

There are a few counts of this clone. The gene calls are TRBV27 and TRBJ1-2; weak D call: TRBD1 (5 bases). Trimming stripped 6 bases from V and 8 bases from J, with 16 bases between. Looked up from germline, CDR1 is MNHEY and CDR2 is SMNVEV (reference sequence). CDR3 length: 13 residues. The CDR3 nucleotides are TGTGCCAGCAGCCGGAGGGGTCCAGAAGGCTACACCTTC. Its translation: CASSRRGPEGYTF.

The rearrangement links TRBV6-6 to TRBJ1-1; D remains ambiguous. The germline V gene encodes CDR1 MNHNY and CDR2 SVGAGI (reference sequence). This CDR3 spans 14 amino acids. The V end was cut by 6 bases, the J end by 1 base, with 12 bases between. CDR3 amino acids: CASSPLPSNTEAFF. As DNA, the CDR3 is TGTGCCAGCAGCCCTCTCCCCTCGAACACTGAAGCTTTCTTT.

V and J are TRBV19 and TRBJ2-3; D is unresolved. From germline, CDR1 is LNHDA and CDR2 SQIVND (reference sequence). V shed 5 bases and J shed 3 bases, with 15 bases lying between them. The CDR3 runs to 15 residues. The CDR3 coding sequence is TGTGCCAGTAGTTCAACCGCCTTGCGAACAGATACGCAGTATTTT. Amino acids: CASSSTALRTDTQYF.

The CDR3 here is CASSQGLAGNQIKGTQYF. Here the CDR3 DNA reads TGTGCCAGCAGCCAAGGACTAGCGGGCAACCAAATAAAAGGGACCCAGTACTTC. This rearrangement joins TRBV14 to TRBJ2-5; 10 nucleotides agree with TRBD2. The V gene's germline CDR1 is SGHDN and CDR2 FVKESK. V was clipped by 1 base and J by 7 bases; unmatched bases: 15. This CDR3 spans 18 amino acids. The full variable domain, completed using reference TRBV14 and TRBJ2-5, is EAGVTQFPSHSVIEKGQTVTLRCDPISGHDNLYWYRRVMGKEIKFLLHFVKESKQDESGMPNNRFLAERTGGTYSTLKVQPAELEDSGVYFCASSQGLAGNQIKGTQYFGPGTRLLVL.

This clone came up a few times. The genes are TRBV19 and TRBJ1-5, with a weak D call TRBD1 (6 bases). Trimming cost V 4 bases and J 4 bases, with 8 bases left between them. Germline assignment: CDR1 LNHDA and CDR2 SQIVND (reference sequence). This CDR3 contains 13 residues. CDR3 loop: CASSNDRNQPQHF. Written as DNA, the CDR3 is TGTGCCAGTAGTAATGACAGGAATCAGCCCCAGCATTTT.

As DNA, the CDR3 is TGTGCCAGCAGCCCCGGAGAAGGAGCGGGGGTTTCCTACAATGAGCAGTTCTTC. It is translated as CASSPGEGAGVSYNEQFF. The rearrangement uses TRBV4-2 and TRBJ2-1; 8 bases line up with TRBD2. Germline V gene sequence: CDR1 LGHNA, CDR2 YNFKEQ. The CDR3 is made up of 18 amino acids. Trimming at V came to 4 bases and at J to 1 base, leaving 12 bases not matched to a gene.

The J gene is TRBJ2-7, the V gene TRBV7-8; D uncertain. CDR1 and CDR2 from the germline V gene are SGHVS and FQNEAQ. The CDR3 runs 14 residues. Trimming took 1 base from V and 0 from J, leaving 7 bases between them. The CDR3 sequence: CASSLGGVSYEQYF. The CDR3 nucleotides read TGTGCCAGCAGCTTAGGCGGTGTCTCCTACGAGCAGTACTTC. The whole variable domain, remainder taken from reference TRBV7-8 and TRBJ2-7, is GAGVSQSPRYKVAKRGQDVALRCDPISGHVSLFWYQQALGQGPEFLTYFQNEAQLDKSGLPSDRFFAERPEGSVSTLKIQRTQQEDSAVYLCASSLGGVSYEQYFGPGTRLTVT.

This clone appeared a few times. The chain is built from TRBV29-1 and TRBJ2-7; TRBD1 matches at 8 bases. Germline CDR1 SQVTM, CDR2 ANQGSEA. Trimming removed 7 bases from V and 3 bases from J; junction bases left unmatched: 5. This CDR3 contains 12 residues. The CDR3 nucleotides read TGCAGCGGACGGACAGGGAACTACGAGCAGTACTTC. Amino acid sequence: CSGRTGNYEQYF.

The V gene is TRBV7-2, the J gene TRBJ2-2, with TRBD2 as a possible D gene (6 bases). Trimming took 7 bases from V and 4 from J, leaving 19 bases between them. This CDR3 has 16 residues. Germline V gene lookup returns CDR1 SGHTA and CDR2 FQGNSA. In DNA form, the CDR3 reads TGTGCCAGCACCCTGGTCCCGGGGGTGGGCACCGGGGAGCTGTTTTTT. Its translation: CASTLVPGVGTGELFF.